This T cell receptor (beta chain) emerged from a study of shared clonotypes between healthy human individuals. Study-wide context: Per-donor plates numbered three CD4 naive, three CD4 memory, two CD8 naive and one CD8 memory.

Regarding the study as a whole: The rarefaction results pointed to incomplete sorted-subset sequencing despite large depth. The study found roughly 5% of naive CD4 clonotypes shared across a handful of donors. Only blood was sampled, and tissue TCR repertoires likely differ from blood ones.

About this clone: The antigen is not known.

This table comes from immunoSEQ multiplex PCR, and its TCRdb copy is limited to in-frame clones, with some not included. The table includes roughly 520,000 clones, roughly 95% detected once. V lost 2 bases to trimming and J lost 5 bases, with 18 bases between them. The length of the CDR3 is 17 residues. Germline CDR1 KGHSH, CDR2 LQKENI. The chain carries TRBV18 and TRBJ1-4; D may be TRBD1 (5 bases). The receptor was derived from a woman under 40 in good health. Sequenced sample: naive CD4+ T cells sorted from blood. Subset of the sample: CD45RA+ positively selected. The CDR3 nucleotides are TGTGCCAGCTCACCAAATTCAGGGACTGGTCCGAATGAAAAACTGTTTTTT. Translation gives CASSPNSGTGPNEKLFF.